These 32 T cell receptor beta chains came from one sample sequenced in a study of blood T cell repertoires in COVID-19. Only in-frame clones appear in the TCRdb table, and some are missing; sequencing was by immunoSEQ multiplex PCR. This repertoire shows under 300,000 clones, roughly 87% found once; its top ten account for 0.8% to 1%. The specimen was PBMCs or T cells enriched from blood (not recorded which). These receptors originate from a woman aged 25 to 45 who had recovered from COVID-19.

This chain connects TRBV10-3 to TRBJ1-5, with 10 bases matching TRBD1. Unmatched junction bases numbered 12, after V lost 8 bases and J lost 5 bases. This CDR3 comprises 16 residues. CDR1 and CDR2 from the germline V gene are ENHRY and SYGVKD. CDR3 coding DNA: TGTGCCATCTCACCACCTCCGGGACAGGGGTATCAGCCCCAGCATTTT. This sequence encodes CAISPPPGQGYQPQHF.

The rearrangement joins TRBV7-2 to TRBJ1-3, with D unresolved. The CDR3 covers 13 residues. Germline-derived CDR1 and CDR2 are SGHTA and FQGNSA. Trimming removed 0 bases from V and 11 bases from J, with 11 bases in between. The CDR3 sequence is CASSLAVRESIYF. In DNA, the CDR3 is TGTGCCAGCAGCTTAGCGGTTCGGGAATCCATATATTTT.

The chain joins TRBV7-9 to TRBJ1-6; D gene ambiguous. In germline, CDR1 is SEHNR, CDR2 FQNEAQ (reference sequence). This CDR3 comprises 15 residues. The V end lost 3 bases, the J end lost 7 bases, and 13 bases lay between the germline ends. CDR3 region: CASSLSSPTNSPLHF. The CDR3 coding sequence is TGTGCCAGCAGCTTGTCCAGCCCGACAAATTCACCCCTCCACTTT.

The chain combines TRBV7-9 with TRBJ1-2; 7 nucleotides line up with TRBD1. There are 16 residues in the CDR3. The J segment lost 2 bases and the V segment lost 6 bases, leaving 12 bases of the junction unmatched. Germline V CDR1 and CDR2: SEHNR, FQNEAQ (reference sequence). For the CDR3, the DNA is TGTGCCAGCAGTTACAGCGGGCAGGGGGTGAACTATGGCTACACCTTC. Protein sequence: CASSYSGQGVNYGYTF.

V usage is TRBV5-8 and J usage is TRBJ2-1; 9 positions match TRBD2. From germline, CDR1 is SGHTS and CDR2 YDEGEE. V trimming: 2 bases; J trimming: 6 bases; junction bases outside the gene matches: 9. CDR3 length: 16 residues. DNA of the CDR3: TGTGCCAGCAGCTTCTGGGGCGGGGGGGCAATCAATGAGCAGTTCTTC. Residues: CASSFWGGGAINEQFF.

This chain links TRBV7-2 with TRBJ1-1, with D maybe TRBD1 (6 bases). The ends were cut back, 7 bases at V and 2 bases at J, with 23 bases in the middle. This CDR3 comprises 17 residues. Germline CDR1 and CDR2: SGHTA and FQGNSA. CDR3 sequence reads: CASILRSGGSINTEAFF. For the CDR3, the DNA is TGTGCCAGCATCCTTCGAAGTGGGGGCTCAATCAACACTGAAGCTTTCTTT.

This clone was seen a single time. J is TRBJ1-6 and V is TRBV6-2 or TRBV6-3, with D hard to call. The V end lost 3 bases, the J end lost 7 bases, and 16 bases lay between the germline ends. CDR3 size: 16 residues. CDR1 is MNHEY and CDR2 is SVGEGT in the germline V gene. Here the CDR3 DNA reads TGTGCCAGCAGTTATTCTTTCCCCGGGAGCAATTCACCCCTCCACTTT. This sequence encodes CASSYSFPGSNSPLHF.

This chain joins TRBV28 and TRBJ1-2, with D maybe TRBD1 (5 bases). The CDR3 is 14 amino acids. Trimming cost V 2 bases and J 5 bases, with 12 bases left between them. Germline V gene data show CDR1 as MDHEN and CDR2 as SYDVKM. The CDR3 DNA sequence: TGTGCCAGCAGTTTACACGGACAAGATTATGGCTACACCTTC. This sequence encodes CASSLHGQDYGYTF.

This clone was observed once. The genes are TRBV11-3 and TRBJ1-1; the D is unclear. CDR3 length equals 15 residues. In germline, CDR1 is SGHNT, CDR2 YENEEA. The V gene lost 3 bases and the J gene lost 0 bases, with 11 bases spanning the gap. CDR3 DNA: TGTGCCAGCAGCTTTCCCCCGTCTTTGAACACTGAAGCTTTCTTT. This sequence encodes CASSFPPSLNTEAFF.

The chain employs TRBV4-3 and TRBJ1-4; TRBD1 matches at 8 bases. Germline V gene sequence: CDR1 LGHNA, CDR2 YSLEER. With V trimmed by 3 bases and J by 7 bases, 10 bases remained unmatched. The CDR3 is 16 residues long. In DNA form, the CDR3 reads TGCGCCAGCAGCCATACTCACAGGGGGGGAGGTGAAAAACTGTTTTTT. Translated: CASSHTHRGGGEKLFF.

The V call is TRBV9, the J call TRBJ2-3, with 10 nucleotides matching TRBD2. Germline V gives CDR1 SGDLS, CDR2 YYNGEE. Trimming cost V 4 bases and J 4 bases; bases outside gene matches: 12. The CDR3 spans 17 residues. CDR3 sequence reads: CASSPGSSGGWSDTQYF. DNA for the CDR3: TGTGCCAGCAGCCCCGGGTCTAGCGGGGGATGGTCAGATACGCAGTATTTT.

This chain connects TRBV4-1 to TRBJ2-1, with TRBD2 identical over 10 bases. Germline V gene sequence: CDR1 MGHRA, CDR2 YSYEKL. The ends lost 4 bases at V and 6 bases at J; junction bases unmatched: 15. The CDR3 contains 18 residues. CDR3 region: CASSPQSSGGAFVNEQFF. The DNA for the CDR3 is TGCGCCAGCAGCCCGCAGTCCAGCGGGGGGGCGTTTGTCAATGAGCAGTTCTTC.

This clone has only one observation. The V gene is TRBV15, the J gene TRBJ2-7; 7 nucleotides align to TRBD1. The V and J ends lost 4 bases and 2 bases, in that order; junction bases with no gene match: 8. CDR1 and CDR2 (germline): LNHNV, YYDKDF (reference sequence). The CDR3 extends over 15 amino acids. The CDR3 reads CATSTPRQGTYEQYF. CDR3 in DNA: TGTGCCACCAGCACCCCACGACAGGGTACCTACGAGCAGTACTTC.

The chain joins TRBV11-2 to TRBJ2-7, with a weak D call TRBD1 (6 bases). V lost 5 bases and J lost 0, with 17 bases in between. Germline values: CDR1 SGHAT, CDR2 FQNNGV. The CDR3 runs to 16 residues. The CDR3 bases are TGTGCCAGCAGCAGTTCCCTGAGGGGGAGCTCCTACGAGCAGTACTTC. This sequence encodes CASSSSLRGSSYEQYF.

The V and J genes are TRBV9 and TRBJ1-3; 9 bases are shared with TRBD1. Per the germline V gene, CDR1 is SGDLS and CDR2 is YYNGEE. Losses at the gene ends were 3 bases for V and 4 bases for J; bases not matched to a gene: 8. The CDR3 has 16 residues. In DNA, the CDR3 is TGTGCCAGCAGCGCCAGGACAGGGGTGGGAGGAAACACCATATATTTT. It is translated as CASSARTGVGGNTIYF.

This chain joins TRBV4-3 and TRBJ2-2; TRBD2 aligns across 15 bases. This CDR3 spans 19 amino acids. Per the germline V gene, CDR1 is LGHNA and CDR2 is YSLEER. V lost 4 bases to trimming and J lost 1 base; unmatched junction nucleotides: 7. The CDR3 nucleotides are TGCGCCAGCAGCCCTAACCCGGGACTAGCGGGGGGGAACACCGGGGAGCTGTTTTTT. Translation gives CASSPNPGLAGGNTGELFF.

This chain links TRBV14 with TRBJ2-1; D possibly corresponds to TRBD2 (5 bases). The V gene lost 1 base and the J gene lost 4 bases, with 14 bases spanning the gap. This CDR3 has 16 residues. The germline CDR1 and CDR2 sequences are SGHDN and FVKESK. The CDR3 sequence: CASSQAQSRDYNEQFF. DNA for the CDR3: TGTGCCAGCAGCCAAGCTCAAAGCCGGGATTACAATGAGCAGTTCTTC.

This chain connects TRBV6-5 to TRBJ2-2; 10 bases line up with TRBD2. There are 15 residues in the CDR3. J gave up 1 base and V 7 bases, and 3 bases lay outside the gene matches. The germline V gene has CDR1 MNHEY and CDR2 SVGAGI. CDR3 nucleotides: TGTGCCAGCACCCTAGCGGGGGTGAACACCGGGGAGCTGTTTTTT. Amino acid sequence: CASTLAGVNTGELFF.

The chain has TRBV25-1 and TRBJ1-2, with 8 bases lining up with TRBD1. There are 14 residues in the CDR3. V was pared by 3 bases and J by 6 bases, with 6 bases of the junction left unmatched. Germline assignment: CDR1 MGHDK and CDR2 SYGVNS. CDR3 region: CASSDLDRANGYTF. Here the CDR3 DNA reads TGTGCCAGCAGTGATCTGGACAGGGCCAATGGCTACACCTTC.

V and J are TRBV30 and TRBJ1-2, with 7 bases matching TRBD1. This CDR3 is built from 13 residues. Per germline, CDR1 GTSNPN and CDR2 SVGIG (reference sequence). Trimming at V came to 2 bases and at J to 14 bases, leaving 14 bases not matched to a gene. The CDR3 DNA sequence: TGTGCCTGGAGTCAGGACAGGCTGTATGTGGGTACCTTC. Its translation: CAWSQDRLYVGTF.

This chain connects TRBV6-5 to TRBJ2-2; perhaps TRBD2 as D (5 bases). The germline V and J ends were trimmed by 8 bases and 0 bases, with 10 bases remaining between them. Germline V gene lookup returns CDR1 MNHEY and CDR2 SVGAGI. The CDR3 contains 14 residues. The CDR3 DNA is TGTGCCAGCGGGAGTGATGCGAACACCGGGGAGCTGTTTTTT. Its protein is CASGSDANTGELFF.

This chain uses TRBV6-5 with TRBJ1-5; a possible D gene is TRBD1 (6 bases). There are 15 residues in the CDR3. V dropped 4 bases and J dropped 0 bases, with 10 bases sitting between them. CDR1 is MNHEY and CDR2 is SVGAGI in the germline V gene. CDR3: CASSSATGSNQPQHF. CDR3 DNA sequence: TGTGCCAGCAGTTCGGCGACAGGTAGCAATCAGCCCCAGCATTTT.

Notes on this clone: Additional DNA sequences in this sample encode the identical CDR3. This CDR3 is CASSLVREGRAGHSYEQYF. CDR3 DNA sequence: TGTGCCAGCAGTTTAGTCCGGGAGGGTCGGGCAGGGCACTCCTACGAGCAGTACTTC. V is TRBV28 and J is TRBJ2-7; 8 bases align to TRBD2. CDR3 length: 19 residues. The germline gives CDR1 MDHEN, CDR2 SYDVKM. The ends lost 2 bases at V and 0 bases at J; junction bases unmatched: 15.

The V and J genes are TRBV12-2 and TRBJ2-2; TRBD2, the table's D call, was not compared with the DNA. TRBV12-2 is a pseudogene segment. This CDR3 contains 20 residues. The CDR3 DNA reads as TGTGCAAGTCGCCCACGGGGGTGGCAGGTGGGCGGAAGGGACACCGGGGAGCTGTTTTTT. It translates to CASRPRGWQVGGRDTGELFF.

Details on this clone: Other DNA sequences within the sample encode an identical CDR3. The chain recombines TRBV9 with TRBJ2-3; 7 bases fit TRBD2. CDR1 SGDLS and CDR2 YYNGEE come from the germline V gene. The V and J ends lost 2 bases and 1 base, in that order; junction bases with no gene match: 4. The CDR3 sequence is 15 residues long. The CDR3 is CASSVGGSGTDTQYF. The CDR3 DNA follows: TGTGCCAGCAGCGTCGGCGGGAGTGGCACAGATACGCAGTATTTT.

In its sample, this clone was seen a few times. The V gene is TRBV27, the J gene TRBJ1-2; D possibly corresponds to TRBD1 (5 bases). Per germline, CDR1 MNHEY and CDR2 SMNVEV (reference sequence). The CDR3 sequence is 14 residues long. Trimming pared 6 bases from V and 6 bases from J, leaving 17 bases between. The CDR3 bases are TGTGCCAGCAGAAAATCTTGGGGGGGGGATGGCTACACCTTC. Protein sequence: CASRKSWGGDGYTF.

The rearrangement joins TRBV19 to TRBJ1-3, with D uncertain. The CDR3 has 15 amino acids. CDR1 and CDR2 from the germline V gene are LNHDA and SQIVND (reference sequence). Trimming took off 6 bases at V and 0 bases at J, with 12 bases between the two ends. The CDR3 reads CASREGYLSGNTIYF. Here the CDR3 DNA reads TGTGCCAGTAGGGAGGGCTATCTCTCTGGAAACACCATATATTTT.

The gene calls are TRBV9 and TRBJ2-7; a possible D gene is TRBD1 (5 bases). The germline V and J ends were trimmed by 0 bases and 6 bases, with 16 bases remaining between them. Germline assignment: CDR1 SGDLS and CDR2 YYNGEE. The length of the CDR3 is 15 residues. The CDR3 protein is CASSVEQDPRTEQYF. The CDR3 DNA reads TGTGCCAGCAGCGTAGAACAGGACCCCCGCACCGAGCAGTACTTC.

This chain uses TRBV24-1 with TRBJ2-5; tentative D call: TRBD1 (5 bases). Germline V gene lookup returns CDR1 KGHDR and CDR2 SFDVKD. V was shortened by 4 bases and J by 10 bases, with 15 bases between the two germline ends. The CDR3 is made up of 13 amino acids. The CDR3 reads CATSDKDRYYQYF. CDR3 nucleotide sequence: TGTGCCACCAGTGACAAAGACAGATACTACCAGTACTTC.

The J gene is TRBJ2-7, the V gene TRBV19; D call uncertain. Trimming left V 0 bases short and J 7 bases short, with 13 bases between. Germline assignment: CDR1 LNHDA and CDR2 SQIVND (reference sequence). CDR3 length: 14 residues. CDR3 nucleotide sequence: TGTGCCAGTAGTATAGACAGGTGGAACCTTGAGCAGTACTTC. Translating it yields CASSIDRWNLEQYF.

The chain has TRBV9 and TRBJ2-7, with D perhaps TRBD2 (7 bases). The V and J ends lost 0 bases and 6 bases respectively, with 16 bases between them. This CDR3 contains 15 residues. Germline loops: CDR1 SGDLS, CDR2 YYNGEE. In DNA form, the CDR3 reads TGTGCCAGCAGCGTAGGAGAGGGGGGAGGGCGCGAGCAGTACTTC. Amino acids: CASSVGEGGGREQYF.

The chain couples TRBV27 to TRBJ1-1, with a tentative D call TRBD1 (5 bases). The germline CDR1 and CDR2 sequences are MNHEY and SMNVEV (reference sequence). This CDR3 region has 11 residues. V was cut by 10 bases and J by 4 bases, with 10 bases left in between. This CDR3 is CATTRGTEAFF. The DNA of the CDR3 is TGTGCCACTACAAGGGGCACTGAAGCTTTCTTT.